This TCR beta chain was captured by sequencing in a study of cytomegalovirus exposure and HLA in healthy donors. PCR involved 60 Vbeta and 13 Jbeta primers. The repertoire was sequenced with immunoSEQ multiplex PCR; TCRdb's copy has only in-frame clones and lacks some. Of some 150,000 clones listed, approximately 75% were seen once; the top ten hold roughly 4%. Worth noting for this clone: Its antigen is as yet unknown.

This CDR3 has 15 residues. Between the trimmed V and J ends, which lost 0 bases and 5 bases, there was a span of 11 bases. Germline loops: CDR1 SGHTA, CDR2 FQGNSA. General study findings and limits: Sequence variants that were highly shared formed a cluster that was likely a sequencing artifact. Later analysis identified a missense DCLRE1C variant that was linked to TCR beta V- and J-gene trimming.

The sequencing sample was made of PBMCs. The gene calls are TRBV7-2 and TRBJ1-5; D remains ambiguous. The sequence was obtained from a man aged 50 to 59 in good health and CMV-seropositive. The CDR3 region has the DNA TGTGCCAGCAGCTTAGCCGGAGAGATTTATCAGCCCCAGCATTTT. Translation gives CASSLAGEIYQPQHF.